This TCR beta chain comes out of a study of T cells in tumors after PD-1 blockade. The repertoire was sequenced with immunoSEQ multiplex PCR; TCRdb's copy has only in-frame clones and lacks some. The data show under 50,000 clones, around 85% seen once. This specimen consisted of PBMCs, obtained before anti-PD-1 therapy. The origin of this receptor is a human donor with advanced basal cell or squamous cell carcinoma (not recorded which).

The DNA of the CDR3 is TGTGCCAGCAGGGAGGGGGCGGGCACTGAAGCTTTCTTT. Its protein product is CASREGAGTEAFF. The chain carries TRBV6-5 and TRBJ1-1, with TRBD1 identical over 7 bases. The ends lost 6 bases at V and 4 bases at J; junction bases unmatched: 5. Germline V gives CDR1 MNHEY, CDR2 SVGAGI. CDR3 length equals 13 residues.